These 10 T cell receptor beta chains came from one sample sequenced in a study of T cell changes during pregnancy in multiple sclerosis. Repertoires were generated with immunoSEQ multiplex PCR, while TCRdb's copy carries only in-frame clones and drops some. The sample shows 58,000 or so clones, roughly nine tenths of them seen only once. The material was peripheral blood, obtained in the first trimester of pregnancy. These receptors came from a female donor in good health, enrolled as a control in a pregnancy study.

The chain joins TRBV7-8 to TRBJ1-2; TRBD1 agrees at 7 bases. V was clipped by 5 bases and J by 5 bases; unmatched bases: 11. Germline V lookup: CDR1 SGHVS, CDR2 FQNEAQ. The CDR3 contains 15 residues. The CDR3 here is CASSRTTGLGYGYTF. In DNA form, the CDR3 reads TGTGCCAGCAGCCGAACGACAGGGCTAGGATATGGCTACACCTTC.

V is TRBV18 and J is TRBJ1-2, with 9 bases identical to TRBD1. The CDR3 is 14 residues long. Germline assignment: CDR1 KGHSH and CDR2 LQKENI. V was clipped by 4 bases and J by 3 bases; unmatched bases: 3. CDR3 DNA sequence: TGTGCCAGCTCACAAACAGGGGGCGACTATGGCTACACCTTC. This sequence encodes CASSQTGGDYGYTF.

This chain's CDR3 is CASSLSGQGADGYTF. The DNA for the CDR3 is TGTGCCAGCAGTTTATCGGGACAGGGGGCTGATGGCTACACCTTC. The V and J genes are TRBV27 and TRBJ1-2, with 12 positions matching TRBD1. V shed 0 bases, J shed 6 bases, and the junction held 2 bases outside the gene matches. The CDR3 spans 15 residues. CDR1 and CDR2 (germline): MNHEY, SMNVEV (reference sequence).

The V and J genes are TRBV28 and TRBJ2-7, with 10 bases identical to TRBD1. Germline CDR1 MDHEN, CDR2 SYDVKM. V trimming: 11 bases; J trimming: 0 bases; junction bases outside the gene matches: 4. There are 13 residues in the CDR3. CDR3 in DNA: TGTGCCGCCAGACAGGGGGCCTCCTACGAGCAGTACTTC. Its protein product is CAARQGASYEQYF.

The CDR3 here is CASSPLTGRNEQFF. The CDR3, as DNA: TGTGCCAGCAGCCCATTGACAGGGAGGAATGAGCAGTTCTTC. V is TRBV28 and J is TRBJ2-1; D possibly corresponds to TRBD1 (7 bases). CDR1 is MDHEN and CDR2 is SYDVKM in the germline V gene. Trimming cost V 6 bases and J 7 bases, with 16 bases left between them. This CDR3 is 14 amino acids long.

The rearrangement links TRBV29-1 to TRBJ2-2; D possibly corresponds to TRBD1 (6 bases). Germline-derived CDR1 and CDR2 are SQVTM and ANQGSEA. V was cut by 2 bases and J by 4 bases, with 14 bases left in between. The CDR3 extends over 15 amino acids. In DNA, the CDR3 is TGCAGCGTTGAATCCGGGCAGGGGACCACCGGGGAGCTGTTTTTT. Translated, it gives CSVESGQGTTGELFF.

The gene calls are TRBV9 and TRBJ1-2, with D unclear. V was pared by 0 bases and J by 8 bases, with 11 bases between. Germline V gene lookup returns CDR1 SGDLS and CDR2 YYNGEE. This CDR3 comprises 13 residues. Here the CDR3 reads CASSVGWAEGYTF. The CDR3 bases are TGTGCCAGCAGCGTAGGATGGGCAGAGGGCTACACCTTC.

In DNA form, the CDR3 reads TGTGCCAGCAGCCAAGGTTGGGACACCACCCATGGCTACACCTTC. Its protein product is CASSQGWDTTHGYTF. The J gene is TRBJ1-2, the V gene TRBV14, with D possibly being TRBD1 (6 bases). V was shortened by 1 base and J by 6 bases, with 15 bases between the two germline ends. The CDR3 covers 15 residues. Germline loops: CDR1 SGHDN, CDR2 FVKESK.

The chain combines TRBV6-5 with TRBJ1-2; D ambiguous. Germline CDR1 and CDR2: MNHEY and SVGAGI. Trimming took 0 bases from V and 6 from J, leaving 17 bases between them. CDR3 length: 16 amino acids. CDR3 region: CASSYSTHTSSHGYTF. The CDR3 DNA sequence: TGTGCCAGCAGTTACTCTACACATACCTCTTCTCATGGCTACACCTTC.

The genes are TRBV7-2 and TRBJ2-3; 7 positions match TRBD2. Looked up from germline, CDR1 is SGHTA and CDR2 is FQGNSA. Trimming at V came to 7 bases and at J to 0 bases, leaving 13 bases not matched to a gene. CDR3 length equals 17 residues. CDR3 nucleotides: TGTGCCAGCACCTCACCTGGGCTAGCGGTCAGCACAGATACGCAGTATTTT. It translates to CASTSPGLAVSTDTQYF.